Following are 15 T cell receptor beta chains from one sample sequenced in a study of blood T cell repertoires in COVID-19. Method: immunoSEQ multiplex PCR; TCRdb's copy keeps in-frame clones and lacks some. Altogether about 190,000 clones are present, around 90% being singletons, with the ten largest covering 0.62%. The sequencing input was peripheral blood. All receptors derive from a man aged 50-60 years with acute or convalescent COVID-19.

For the CDR3, the DNA is TGTGCCAGCAGCCAGCGGGGACTAGCGGGACCAAGGGATACGCAGTATTTT. Translating it yields CASSQRGLAGPRDTQYF. The chain carries TRBV7-2 and TRBJ2-3; 13 positions agree with TRBD2. The junction had 11 bases not matched to a gene; V was cut back by 5 bases and J by 6 bases. The CDR3 covers 17 residues. The germline V gene has CDR1 SGHTA and CDR2 FQGNSA. Drawing the rest from reference TRBV7-2 and TRBJ2-3, the complete variable domain is GAGVSQSPSNKVTEKGKDVELRCDPISGHTALYWYRQSLGQGLEFLIYFQGNSAPDKSGLPSDRFSAERTGGSVSTLTIQRTQQEDSAVYLCASSQRGLAGPRDTQYFGPGTRLTVL.

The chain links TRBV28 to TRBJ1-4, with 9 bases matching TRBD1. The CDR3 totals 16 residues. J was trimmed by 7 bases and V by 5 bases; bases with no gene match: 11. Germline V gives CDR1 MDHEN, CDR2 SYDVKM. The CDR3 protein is CASSHPNRGRGEKLFF. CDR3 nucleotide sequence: TGTGCCAGCAGTCATCCAAACAGGGGGCGAGGTGAAAAACTGTTTTTT.

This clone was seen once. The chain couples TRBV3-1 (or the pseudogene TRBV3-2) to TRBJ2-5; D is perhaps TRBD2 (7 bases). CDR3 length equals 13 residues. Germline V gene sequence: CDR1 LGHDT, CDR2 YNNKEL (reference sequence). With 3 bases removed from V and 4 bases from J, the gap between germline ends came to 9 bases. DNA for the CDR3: TGTGCCAGCAGCCAGGGGGGGGCAGAGACCCAGTACTTC. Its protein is CASSQGGAETQYF.

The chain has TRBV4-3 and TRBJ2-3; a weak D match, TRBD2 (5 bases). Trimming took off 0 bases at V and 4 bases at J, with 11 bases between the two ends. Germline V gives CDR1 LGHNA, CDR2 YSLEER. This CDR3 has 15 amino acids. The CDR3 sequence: CASSQEEDLADTQYF. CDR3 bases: TGCGCCAGCAGCCAAGAGGAGGACCTCGCAGATACGCAGTATTTT.

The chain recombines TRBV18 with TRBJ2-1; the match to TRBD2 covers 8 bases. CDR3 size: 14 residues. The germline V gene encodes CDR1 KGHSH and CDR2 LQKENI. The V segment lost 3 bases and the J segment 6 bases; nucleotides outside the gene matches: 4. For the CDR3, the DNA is TGTGCCAGCTCACCCAATGCGGGGGGCAATGAGCAGTTCTTC. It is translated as CASSPNAGGNEQFF.

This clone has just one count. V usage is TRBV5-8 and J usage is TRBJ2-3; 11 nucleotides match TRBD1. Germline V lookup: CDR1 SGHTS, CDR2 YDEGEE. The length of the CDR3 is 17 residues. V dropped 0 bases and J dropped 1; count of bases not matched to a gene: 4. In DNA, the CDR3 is TGTGCCAGCAGCTTGGGGACAGGGGGCTTCGGCACAGATACGCAGTATTTT. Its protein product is CASSLGTGGFGTDTQYF.

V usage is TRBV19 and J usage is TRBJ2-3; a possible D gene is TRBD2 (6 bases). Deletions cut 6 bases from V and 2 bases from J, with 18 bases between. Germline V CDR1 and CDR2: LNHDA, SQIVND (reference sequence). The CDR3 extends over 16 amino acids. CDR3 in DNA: TGTGCCAGTAGCCCTCCGGGACTGCGTTTCACAGATACGCAGTATTTT. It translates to CASSPPGLRFTDTQYF. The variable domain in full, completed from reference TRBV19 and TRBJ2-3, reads DGGITQSPKYLFRKEGQNVTLSCEQNLNHDAMYWYRQDPGQGLRLIYYSQIVNDFQKGDIAEGYSVSREKKESFPLTVTSAQKNPTAFYLCASSPPGLRFTDTQYFGPGTRLTVL.

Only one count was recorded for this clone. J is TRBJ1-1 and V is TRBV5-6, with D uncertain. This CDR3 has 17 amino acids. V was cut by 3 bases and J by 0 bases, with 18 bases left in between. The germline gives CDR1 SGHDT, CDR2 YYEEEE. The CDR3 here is CASSSYRYETLNTEAFF. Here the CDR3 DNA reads TGTGCCAGCAGCTCCTACCGGTACGAGACATTGAACACTGAAGCTTTCTTT.

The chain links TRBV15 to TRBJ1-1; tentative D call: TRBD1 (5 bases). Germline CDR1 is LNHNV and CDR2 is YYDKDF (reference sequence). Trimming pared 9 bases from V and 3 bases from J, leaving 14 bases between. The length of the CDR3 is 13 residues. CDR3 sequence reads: CATARGLDTEAFF. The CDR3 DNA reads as TGTGCCACGGCAAGGGGATTGGACACTGAAGCTTTCTTT.

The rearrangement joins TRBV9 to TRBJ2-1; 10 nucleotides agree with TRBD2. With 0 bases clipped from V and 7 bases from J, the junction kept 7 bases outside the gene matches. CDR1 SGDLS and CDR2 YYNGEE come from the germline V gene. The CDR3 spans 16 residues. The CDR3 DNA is TGTGCCAGCAGCGTAGAGGAGCGGGGGGGCCGGAATGAGCAGTTCTTC. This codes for CASSVEERGGRNEQFF.

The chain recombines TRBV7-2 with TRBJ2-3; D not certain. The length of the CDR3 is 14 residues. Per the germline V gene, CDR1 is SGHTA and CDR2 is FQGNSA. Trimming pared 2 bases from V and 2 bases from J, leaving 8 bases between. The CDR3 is CASSLSDNTDTQYF. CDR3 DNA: TGTGCCAGCAGCTTATCAGACAACACAGATACGCAGTATTTT.

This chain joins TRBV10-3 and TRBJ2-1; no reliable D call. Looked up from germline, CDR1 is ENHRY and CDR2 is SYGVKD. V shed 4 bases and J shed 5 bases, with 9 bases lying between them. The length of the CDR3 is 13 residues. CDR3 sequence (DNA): TGTGCCATCAGTGTCCTATCGAACAATGAGCAGTTCTTC. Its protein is CAISVLSNNEQFF.

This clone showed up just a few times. The CDR3 is CASRDRLGERFGYTF. The CDR3 DNA sequence: TGTGCCAGCAGGGACAGGCTCGGTGAGCGGTTTGGCTACACCTTC. The V call is TRBV2, the J call TRBJ1-2, with 7 positions matching TRBD1. The V gene's germline CDR1 is SNHLY and CDR2 FYNNEI. V lost 6 bases, J lost 7 bases, and 14 bases stayed unmatched. The CDR3 runs 15 residues.

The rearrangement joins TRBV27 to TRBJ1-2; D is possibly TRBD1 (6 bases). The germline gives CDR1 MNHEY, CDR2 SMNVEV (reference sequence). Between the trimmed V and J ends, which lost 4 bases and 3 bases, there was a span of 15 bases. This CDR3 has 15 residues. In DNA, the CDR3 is TGTGCCAGCAGTTCTGATGGACAGCCCTACTATGGCTACACCTTC. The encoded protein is CASSSDGQPYYGYTF.

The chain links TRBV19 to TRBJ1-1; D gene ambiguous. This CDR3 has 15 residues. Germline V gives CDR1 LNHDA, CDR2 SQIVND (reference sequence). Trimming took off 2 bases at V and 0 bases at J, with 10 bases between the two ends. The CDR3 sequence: CASSIKAGLNTEAFF. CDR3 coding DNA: TGTGCCAGTAGTATAAAGGCAGGCCTGAACACTGAAGCTTTCTTT.